The present entry profiles one T cell receptor (beta chain) with its context. Its antigen is not known. The source of the sample is a study of shared clonotypes between healthy human individuals. Findings of the study overall: Sampling was confined to blood; repertoires within tissues likely differ. The four-donor shared clonotypes exceeded non-shared clonotypes in generation probability, with non-shared ones scoring lower.

TCRdb's copy holds only in-frame clones and misses some; the assay was immunoSEQ multiplex PCR. The table shows roughly 1,500,000 clones, with roughly 98.5% occurring only once. The sample comprised naive CD4+ T cells sorted from blood. The subset was: CD45RA+ positively selected. The clonotype was recovered from a man aged 25 to 40 in good health.

The DNA of the CDR3 is TGTGCCAGTAGTTTTCGCACGAATCAGCCCCAGCATTTT. The encoded protein is CASSFRTNQPQHF. The rearrangement joins TRBV19 to TRBJ1-5; D gene ambiguous. The CDR3 is 13 residues long. V lost 5 bases and J lost 4, with 9 bases in between. Germline-derived CDR1 and CDR2 are LNHDA and SQIVND (reference sequence).